One sample yielded the 29 T cell receptor beta chains listed below, sequenced in a study of blood T cells in healthy people across ages. Primers used in a second PCR of roughly 6 to 12 cycles were a sample-barcoded 5' primer and a J-beta primer mix. MiXCR, applied by TCRdb to the 5' RACE reads, yields one record per CDR3 protein. The sample lists fewer than 800,000 distinct CDR3 sequences; roughly 32% were seen once. The source material was blood. These receptors were collected from a woman aged 80 or over in good health.

This clonotype appeared many times. The rearrangement uses TRBV12-3 or TRBV12-4 and TRBJ2-2; D is ambiguous. CDR3 length: 18 amino acids. V lost 1 base, J lost 0 bases, and 15 bases lay in between. CDR3 sequence (DNA): TGTGCCAGCAGTTTAGAGATGGGCAGTAAGTCGAACACCGGGGAGCTGTTTTTT. Translation gives CASSLEMGSKSNTGELFF.

In this sample, this clonotype turned up a few times. The rearrangement uses TRBV20-1 and TRBJ1-1; D remains unclear. V lost 0 bases to trimming and J lost 4 bases, with 9 bases between them. The CDR3 sequence is 13 residues long. The germline V gene has CDR1 DFQATT and CDR2 SNEGSKA (reference sequence). The CDR3 loop is CSARDGRSTEAFF. The DNA for the CDR3 is TGCAGTGCTAGAGATGGCCGGAGCACTGAAGCTTTCTTT.

Many counts were recorded for this clonotype. The rearrangement links TRBV6-1 to TRBJ2-5; D is possibly TRBD2 (5 bases). Per the germline V gene, CDR1 is MNHNS and CDR2 is SASEGT. The CDR3 contains 15 residues. Deletions cut 4 bases from V and 5 bases from J, with 17 bases between. In nucleotides, the CDR3 is TGTGCCAGCAGTGCGGCGCGGGTTTTTTGGGAGACCCAGTACTTC. Translated: CASSAARVFWETQYF.

The sample holds many counts of this clonotype. The V gene is TRBV15, the J gene TRBJ2-7; maybe TRBD2 (6 bases). V was clipped by 3 bases and J by 0 bases, with 15 bases between them. Germline-derived CDR1 and CDR2 are LNHNV and YYDKDF (reference sequence). The length of the CDR3 is 16 residues. The CDR3 sequence is CATSRAPGGFSYEQYF. The CDR3 DNA is TGTGCCACCAGCAGGGCCCCCGGGGGATTCTCCTACGAGCAGTACTTC. The variable domain in full, completed from reference TRBV15 and TRBJ2-7, reads DAMVIQNPRYQVTQFGKPVTLSCSQTLNHNVMYWYQQKSSQAPKLLFHYYDKDFNNEADTPDNFQSRRPNTSFCFLDIRSPGLGDTAMYLCATSRAPGGFSYEQYFGPGTRLTVT.

This clonotype was counted many times. The chain combines TRBV7-9 with TRBJ1-2; D might be TRBD1 (5 bases). Deletions cut 3 bases from V and 1 base from J, with 9 bases between. This CDR3 has 14 residues. Per germline, CDR1 SEHNR and CDR2 FQNEAQ (reference sequence). CDR3 nucleotides: TGTGCCAGCAGCTTCGGGGGGAGTAACTATGGCTACACCTTC. It specifies CASSFGGSNYGYTF.

The gene calls are TRBV29-1 and TRBJ2-7; 7 nucleotides match TRBD1. Germline CDR1 reads SQVTM; CDR2 reads ANQGSEA. V shed 0 bases, J shed 0 bases, and the junction held 11 bases outside the gene matches. The length of the CDR3 is 17 residues. The CDR3 is CSVEDRARQGVSYEQYF. In DNA form, the CDR3 reads TGCAGCGTTGAAGATAGGGCGAGACAGGGCGTCTCCTACGAGCAGTACTTC.

This clonotype has ten or more counts. The genes are TRBV6-1 and TRBJ1-1, with 9 nucleotides matching TRBD1. Germline V lookup: CDR1 MNHNS, CDR2 SASEGT. This CDR3 has 15 amino acids. Unmatched junction bases numbered 12, after V lost 6 bases and J lost 7 bases. The CDR3 DNA reads as TGTGCCAGCAGCGGAGGGACAGGGAGAGGCGGTGAAGCTTTCTTT. Its translation is CASSGGTGRGGEAFF.

On this clonotype: A read error may be the cause here, since a much bigger clone is one base away. The genes are TRBV11-2 and TRBJ2-5, with D tentatively TRBD2 (5 bases). The closer fit of TRBJ2-1 to the DNA end suggests the J call may be wrong. Per germline, CDR1 SGHAT and CDR2 FQNNGV. The CDR3 length is 13 residues. CDR3 in amino acids: CASSFGYGETQFF. CDR3 nucleotide sequence: TGTGCCAGCAGCTTTGGCTACGGGGAGACCCAGTTCTTC.

This clonotype showed up many times. The genes are TRBV5-4 and TRBJ2-5, with D perhaps matching TRBD2 (6 bases). V was cut by 3 bases and J by 5 bases, with 11 bases left in between. The germline V gene has CDR1 SGHNT and CDR2 YYREEE (reference sequence). This CDR3 spans 13 amino acids. CDR3 residues: CASSSTRRETQYF. In DNA, the CDR3 is TGTGCCAGCAGCTCGACTAGGAGGGAGACCCAGTACTTC.

This clonotype was seen repeatedly, ten times or more. V and J are TRBV6-2 or TRBV6-3 and TRBJ2-1, with D perhaps matching TRBD1 or TRBD2 (6 bases each). The ends were cut back, 1 base at V and 5 bases at J, with 21 bases in the middle. This CDR3 spans 18 amino acids. In germline, CDR1 is MNHEY, CDR2 SVGEGT. CDR3 in amino acids: CASSYLGAVSGLDNEQFF. The CDR3 region has the DNA TGTGCCAGCAGTTACTTGGGGGCGGTCTCGGGACTTGACAATGAGCAGTTCTTC.

The J gene is TRBJ1-5, the V gene TRBV28; D is perhaps TRBD1 (6 bases). Germline V gives CDR1 MDHEN, CDR2 SYDVKM. This CDR3 spans 14 amino acids. V dropped 3 bases and J dropped 6 bases, with 12 bases sitting between them. DNA for the CDR3: TGTGCCAGCAGTTTGACACAGGGTGCTCAGCCCCAGCATTTT. It is translated as CASSLTQGAQPQHF. The whole variable domain, remainder taken from reference TRBV28 and TRBJ1-5, is DVKVTQSSRYLVKRTGEKVFLECVQDMDHENMFWYRQDPGLGLRLIYFSYDVKMKEKGDIPEGYSVSREKKERFSLILESASTNQTSMYLCASSLTQGAQPQHFGDGTRLSIL.

This clonotype appeared many times. The rearrangement links TRBV12-3 or TRBV12-4 to TRBJ2-7; weak D call: TRBD2 (6 bases). V shed 6 bases and J shed 3 bases, with 15 bases lying between them. The CDR3 runs 14 residues. CDR3 sequence (DNA): TGTGCCAGCAGCCCTCGGGGAGGAGGCTACGAGCAGTACTTC. Translating it yields CASSPRGGGYEQYF.

The sample holds many counts of this clonotype. The chain combines TRBV30 with TRBJ2-4; D gene ambiguous. Germline-derived CDR1 and CDR2 are GTSNPN and SVGIG (reference sequence). V was shortened by 2 bases and J by 9 bases, with 17 bases between the two germline ends. The CDR3 has 14 residues. CDR3 loop: CAWSSGPRPIIQYF. The CDR3 coding sequence is TGTGCCTGGAGTTCCGGGCCCAGACCTATCATTCAGTACTTC.

This clonotype occurred a few times. Just one base apart from a much larger clone, this may be a read error. This chain connects TRBV5-4 to TRBJ1-1; D ambiguous. The CDR3 is 12 residues long. Trimming cost V 4 bases and J 6 bases, with 10 bases left between them. Per the germline V gene, CDR1 is SGHNT and CDR2 is YYREEE (reference sequence). Here the CDR3 reads CASSGDCPEAFF. CDR3 nucleotide sequence: TGTGCCAGCAGCGGGGATTGTCCTGAAGCTTTCTTT. The whole variable domain, filled in from reference TRBV5-4 and TRBJ1-1, reads ETGVTQSPTHLIKTRGQQVTLRCSSQSGHNTVSWYQQALGQGPQFIFQYYREEENGRGNFPPRFSGLQFPNYSSELNVNALELDDSALYLCASSGDCPEAFFGQGTRLTVV.

This clonotype was found many times. The V gene is TRBV4-1, the J gene TRBJ2-4; possible D gene TRBD1, 5 bases. V was shortened by 0 bases and J by 7 bases, with 10 bases between the two germline ends. The length of the CDR3 is 14 residues. Germline V lookup: CDR1 MGHRA, CDR2 YSYEKL. The CDR3 DNA is TGCGCCAGCAGCCAAGAACCAGGGTATAACATTCAGTACTTC. Translated, it gives CASSQEPGYNIQYF.

The sample holds many counts of this clonotype. J is TRBJ1-1 and V is TRBV7-2; TRBD1 might be the D (6 bases). The CDR3 totals 14 residues. Trimming took 2 bases from V and 6 from J, leaving 13 bases between them. In germline, CDR1 is SGHTA, CDR2 FQGNSA. The CDR3 DNA reads TGTGCCAGCAGCTTAAACGGGGGGGGCGCTGAAGCTTTCTTT. Protein product: CASSLNGGGAEAFF. Looking up the rest from reference TRBV7-2 and TRBJ1-1 gives the full variable domain: GAGVSQSPSNKVTEKGKDVELRCDPISGHTALYWYRQSLGQGLEFLIYFQGNSAPDKSGLPSDRFSAERTGGSVSTLTIQRTQQEDSAVYLCASSLNGGGAEAFFGQGTRLTVV.

This clonotype was seen a few times. The chain joins TRBV11-3 to TRBJ1-1; D might be TRBD1 (5 bases). CDR1 is SGHNT, CDR2 YENEEA, per germline. V dropped 2 bases and J dropped 6 bases, with 13 bases sitting between them. There are 14 residues in the CDR3. CDR3 coding DNA: TGTGCCAGCAGCTTAAACGGACGGGGGTCTGAAGCTTTCTTT. Protein product: CASSLNGRGSEAFF.

The sample holds a few counts of this clonotype. The chain employs TRBV2 and TRBJ1-2, with D perhaps TRBD1 (6 bases). This CDR3 has 15 residues. V was trimmed by 0 bases and J by 7 bases, leaving 15 bases between them. Germline V gene sequence: CDR1 SNHLY, CDR2 FYNNEI. The CDR3 sequence: CASSEARGGKGGYTF. The CDR3 bases are TGTGCCAGCAGTGAAGCCCGAGGGGGAAAGGGTGGCTACACCTTC.

This rearrangement joins TRBV20-1 to TRBJ2-5; 7 bases are a match to TRBD1. The germline CDR1 and CDR2 sequences are DFQATT and SNEGSKA (reference sequence). Germline trimming cut 0 bases from V and 2 bases from J; bases unmatched to any gene: 6. The CDR3 length is 15 residues. CDR3 bases: TGCAGTGCTAGAGACTGGGGACAGCCTCAAGAGACCCAGTACTTC. Its protein is CSARDWGQPQETQYF.

The J gene is TRBJ1-1, the V gene TRBV6-1, with no clear D. The CDR3 loop spans 15 amino acids. Germline CDR1 reads MNHNS; CDR2 reads SASEGT. Between the trimmed V and J ends, which lost 11 bases and 1 base, there was a span of 20 bases. The CDR3 protein is CACSGVATQNTEAFF. DNA for the CDR3: TGTGCCTGCTCTGGTGTCGCCACCCAGAACACTGAAGCTTTCTTT.

There are many counts of this clonotype. V usage is TRBV23-1 and J usage is TRBJ2-4; D might be TRBD1 or TRBD2, each matching 5 bases. TRBV23-1 is an ORF, with its function uncertain. V lost 6 bases, J lost 6 bases, and 15 bases lay in between. The CDR3 is made up of 14 amino acids. The CDR3 region is CASRPAPGGNIQYF. CDR3 coding DNA: TGCGCCAGCAGGCCAGCCCCTGGGGGAAACATTCAGTACTTC.

This clonotype occurred once. This chain connects TRBV4-2 to TRBJ2-2, with D tentatively TRBD2 (5 bases). This CDR3 spans 15 amino acids. Trimming left V 1 base short and J 4 bases short, with 10 bases between. Germline V gene sequence: CDR1 LGHNA, CDR2 YNFKEQ. The CDR3 nucleotides read TGTGCCAGCAGCCAAGTTAAGCGGACCACCGGGGAGCTGTTTTTT. Translated: CASSQVKRTTGELFF.

The genes are TRBV12-3 or TRBV12-4 and TRBJ2-3, with 9 positions matching TRBD1. The CDR3 consists of 16 residues. Unmatched junction bases numbered 7, after V lost 2 bases and J lost 4 bases. CDR3 sequence (DNA): TGTGCCAGCAGTTTATCAGACAGGGGGGGGGCAGATACGCAGTATTTT. Translated, it gives CASSLSDRGGADTQYF.

Note on this clonotype: This likely comes from a read error, as the CDR3 has no conserved phenylalanine or tryptophan at its end. Because the CDR3's place on the DNA is in doubt, the DNA is left out and the CDR3 is given as listed by TCRdb. This chain links TRBV5-1 with TRBJ2-5; the table's D call of TRBD1 was not tested on the DNA. Germline values: CDR1 SGHRS, CDR2 YFSETQ. The CDR3 totals 13 residues, both ends included. The CDR3 spells CASSLGGNNERYL.

This rearrangement joins TRBV5-4 to TRBJ2-5; 8 bases fit TRBD1. V gave up 4 bases and J gave up 5 bases; unmatched junction bases: 7. This CDR3 spans 14 amino acids. The V gene's germline CDR1 is SGHNT and CDR2 YYREEE (reference sequence). CDR3 coding DNA: TGTGCCAGCAGCCGTGCAGGGGGCCTTGAGACCCAGTACTTC. Translation: CASSRAGGLETQYF. The full variable domain, with the rest looked up from reference TRBV5-4 and TRBJ2-5, is ETGVTQSPTHLIKTRGQQVTLRCSSQSGHNTVSWYQQALGQGPQFIFQYYREEENGRGNFPPRFSGLQFPNYSSELNVNALELDDSALYLCASSRAGGLETQYFGPGTRLLVL.

There are many counts of this clonotype. The V and J genes are TRBV28 and TRBJ1-6, with 10 bases aligning to TRBD1. Germline CDR1 is MDHEN and CDR2 is SYDVKM. The CDR3 loop spans 16 amino acids. The trim removed 7 bases at V and 6 bases at J, leaving 9 bases unmatched. The CDR3 DNA reads as TGTGCCAGCACCCTGGGGGGGGACAGGGGTAATTCACCCCTCCACTTT. Its translation is CASTLGGDRGNSPLHF.

The sample holds many counts of this clonotype. The chain combines TRBV4-3 with TRBJ2-7; the D call may be TRBD1 or TRBD2 (5 bases each). The V gene's germline CDR1 is LGHNA and CDR2 YSLEER. There are 13 residues in the CDR3. V was clipped by 4 bases and J by 7 bases, with 14 bases between them. CDR3 coding DNA: TGCGCCAGCAGCCCCCAGGGAGTGGGAGAGCAGTACTTC. It yields the protein CASSPQGVGEQYF.

The table lists this clonotype with a few counts. The rearrangement joins TRBV20-1 to TRBJ1-1; possible D gene TRBD1, 5 bases. V was pared by 0 bases and J by 2 bases, with 13 bases between. CDR3 length: 15 residues. Germline V gives CDR1 DFQATT, CDR2 SNEGSKA (reference sequence). The CDR3 bases are TGCAGTGCTAGAGACATTGGACACTCCAACACTGAAGCTTTCTTT. This sequence encodes CSARDIGHSNTEAFF.

This clonotype was observed at least ten times. The chain links TRBV6-5 to TRBJ2-1; 11 bases map to TRBD2. V lost 6 bases, J lost 0 bases, and 4 bases stayed unmatched. CDR1 and CDR2 (germline): MNHEY, SVGAGI. CDR3 length: 16 residues. CDR3 sequence (DNA): TGTGCCAGCAGGTCTAGCGGGGGGAACTCCTACAATGAGCAGTTCTTC. Amino acid sequence: CASRSSGGNSYNEQFF.